These T cell receptor beta chains were read from a single sample in a study of T cell responses to AZD1222 COVID-19 vaccine. The repertoire was sequenced with immunoSEQ multiplex PCR; TCRdb's copy has only in-frame clones and lacks some. This table has 190,000 or so clones, approximately 90% appearing once. The input for sequencing was peripheral blood, taken 28 days after the second AZD1222 dose. The receptors derive from an adult who received the AZD1222 COVID-19 vaccine. Both conserved end residues are part of each CDR3. The D gene is left open where the match is weak.

cdr3_aa,v_call,d_call
CAISRGGQSSYNEQFF,TRBV10-3,.
CASSGSAGGPSGELFF,TRBV5-4,TRBD2
CASSELGNNEKLFF,TRBV25-1,.
CASSLVPGFSGNTIYF,TRBV5-1,.
CASSQSGPVADTQYF,TRBV4-3,.
CASSELAGRAGSYEQYF,TRBV25-1,.
CASSLGWAEYQETQYF,TRBV7-8,.
CASSRPGLAGGHEQFF,TRBV6-2/TRBV6-3,TRBD2
CASSLRLAAPYEQYF,TRBV28,TRBD2
CASSLGQGQFNQPQHF,TRBV7-8,TRBD1
CASSQSRTDTQYF,TRBV4-3,.
CASSSTSGRKTYNEQFF,TRBV5-6,TRBD2
CASMLYQDGGYTF,TRBV6-5,.
CASSKGKRGSSYNEQFF,TRBV21-1,.
CASSFFGDTVEAFF,TRBV28,.
CASSENRETEAFF,TRBV7-2,.
CASSSRSQGSAGNTIYF,TRBV11-2,.
CASSPTGQALGNTEAFF,TRBV9,TRBD1
CATMGTGLGTDTQYF,TRBV24-1,.
CASSPHQGRLNEQYF,TRBV9,.
CASPPYASGAYNEQFF,TRBV28,TRBD2
CASSPHPRTSGANVLTF,TRBV27,.
CASGLMGGETQYF,TRBV12-5,.
CASSLDRGPSPLHF,TRBV7-2,.
CASSQDWSQPQHF,TRBV4-3,.
CATTAGGGGAGETQYF,TRBV24-1,.
CASSIRTSGDYEQYF,TRBV19,TRBD2
CASRAGTRAYEQYF,TRBV28,TRBD2
CSIDRNNYGYTF,TRBV29-1,.
CAISWDMYNQPQHF,TRBV10-3,.
CASSYSAGAYGYTF,TRBV6-6,.
CAGRQESFTGELFF,TRBV30,.
CSVEGNEQYF,TRBV29-1,.
CASSPYVDNKNIQYF,TRBV2,.
CAITPGLAGHEQYF,TRBV10-3,TRBD2
CASRSINADTQYF,TRBV7-2,.
CASSRDRESYEQYF,TRBV5-1,TRBD1
CASTGQGALRESHLVETQYF,TRBV2,TRBD1
CATSDTQGAGETQYF,TRBV24-1,TRBD1
CASSYLGDQVWDEQFF,TRBV6-2/TRBV6-3,.
CASSPETGQGNYGYTF,TRBV28,TRBD1
CSASRGAGGYEQYF,TRBV20-1,.
CASSLLLARGDTQYF,TRBV7-2,.
CASSYSTGNNEQFF,TRBV6-5,.